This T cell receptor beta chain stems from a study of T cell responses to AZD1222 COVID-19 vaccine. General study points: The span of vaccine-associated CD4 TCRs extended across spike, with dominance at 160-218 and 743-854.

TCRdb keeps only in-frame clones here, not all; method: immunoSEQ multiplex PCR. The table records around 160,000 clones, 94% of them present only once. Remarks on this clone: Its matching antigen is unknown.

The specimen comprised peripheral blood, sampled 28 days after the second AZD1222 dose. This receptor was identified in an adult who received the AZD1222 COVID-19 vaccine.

The CDR3 DNA follows: TGTGCCAGCAGCCAAGGTGGCGGGGGGCGCGAAGGCTACACCTTC. Amino acids: CASSQGGGGREGYTF. This sequence joins TRBV3-1 (or the pseudogene TRBV3-2) and TRBJ1-2; D may be TRBD1 (6 bases). CDR3 length: 15 amino acids. V was shortened by 1 base and J by 8 bases, with 17 bases between the two germline ends. Germline CDR1 LGHDT, CDR2 YNNKEL (reference sequence).